This T cell receptor beta chain was captured by sequencing in a study of T-cell memory formation after mild COVID-19. Overall study context: Clustering of TCRs was largely donor specific. Study-level findings and limits: Cross-reactive memory apparently joined, as some responding clones appeared in pre-infection memory.

V dropped 7 bases and J dropped 4; count of bases not matched to a gene: 10. The CDR3 runs 14 residues. The germline gives CDR1 SGHDT, CDR2 YYEEEE. This clonotype has at least ten counts. Its antigen is unknown. With constant-segment primers, 5'RACE yielded cDNA libraries of TCR alpha and TCR beta that carried sample barcodes and UMIs. TCRdb analysed the 5' RACE reads with MiXCR anew, one entry per CDR3 protein. Among about 29,000 distinct CDR3 sequences listed, 9% to 15% were seen once. Source material: PBMCs or a T cell subset sorted from them (not recorded which). The receptor comes from an adult woman who had mild COVID-19 (a few samples of this study predate the infection). Cell type and time point are not known. The chain is built from TRBV5-6 and TRBJ2-7; the match to TRBD1 covers 8 bases. CDR3 coding DNA: TGTGCCAGCCAGACAGGACGGACAGGGTACGAGCAGTACTTC. Protein: CASQTGRTGYEQYF. The complete variable domain, with remaining parts taken from reference TRBV5-6 and TRBJ2-7, reads DAGVTQSPTHLIKTRGQQVTLRCSPKSGHDTVSWYQQALGQGPQFIFQYYEEEERQRGNFPDRFSGHQFPNYSSELNVNALLLGDSALYLCASQTGRTGYEQYFGPGTRLTVT.